This T cell receptor (beta chain) stems from a study of CD8+ T cells in alopecia areata. Study outcomes and limitations: Scalp clonality dropped significantly under tofacitinib, as did expanded CD8+ top-100 clones.

A word on this clone: Its cognate antigen is unknown.

In germline, CDR1 is SQVTM, CDR2 ANQGSEA. This CDR3 is built from 16 residues. V lost 6 bases and J lost 2; bases outside the gene matches: 5. Reverse transcription of extracted RNA yielded cDNA, which provided the sequencing template. TCRdb's table, derived via immunoSEQ multiplex PCR, lists solely in-frame clones and lacks some. The sample lists tens of thousands of clones; around 61% were seen once. The sample's treatment: oral pan-JAK inhibitor, 5-10 mg twice daily. The genes are TRBV29-1 and TRBJ2-3, with TRBD2 identical over 16 bases. The TCR sequence derives from a human donor with alopecia areata. Sequenced material: CD8+ T cells sorted from blood, taken at week 24, from a patient treated with tofacitinib. The CDR3 reads CSVLGTSGRDTDTQYF. The DNA of the CDR3 is TGCAGCGTCCTTGGGACTAGCGGGAGGGACACAGATACGCAGTATTTT.